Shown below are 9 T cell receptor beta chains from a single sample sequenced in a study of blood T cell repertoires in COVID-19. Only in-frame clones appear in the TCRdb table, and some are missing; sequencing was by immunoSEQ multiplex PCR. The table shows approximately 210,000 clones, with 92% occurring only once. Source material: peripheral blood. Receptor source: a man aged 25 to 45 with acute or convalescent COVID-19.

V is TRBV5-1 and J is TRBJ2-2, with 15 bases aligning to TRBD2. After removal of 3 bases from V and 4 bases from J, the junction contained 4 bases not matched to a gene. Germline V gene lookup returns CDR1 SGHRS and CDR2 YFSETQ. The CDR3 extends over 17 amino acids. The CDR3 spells CASSSGLAGGLTGELFF. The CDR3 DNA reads TGCGCCAGCAGCTCCGGACTAGCGGGGGGGCTCACCGGGGAGCTGTTTTTT.

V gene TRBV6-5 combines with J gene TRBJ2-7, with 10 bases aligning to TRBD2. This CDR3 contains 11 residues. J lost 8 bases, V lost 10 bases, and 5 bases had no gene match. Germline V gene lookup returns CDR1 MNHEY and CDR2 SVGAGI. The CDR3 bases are TGTGCCACATCTAGCGGGAGTAAGCAGTACTTC. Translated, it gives CATSSGSKQYF.

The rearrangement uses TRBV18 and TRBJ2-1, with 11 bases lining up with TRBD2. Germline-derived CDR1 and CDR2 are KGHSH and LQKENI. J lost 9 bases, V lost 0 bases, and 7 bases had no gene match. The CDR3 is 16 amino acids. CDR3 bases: TGTGCCAGCTCACCACCGTGGGCTAGCGGGAGGAGTGAGCAGTTCTTC. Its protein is CASSPPWASGRSEQFF.

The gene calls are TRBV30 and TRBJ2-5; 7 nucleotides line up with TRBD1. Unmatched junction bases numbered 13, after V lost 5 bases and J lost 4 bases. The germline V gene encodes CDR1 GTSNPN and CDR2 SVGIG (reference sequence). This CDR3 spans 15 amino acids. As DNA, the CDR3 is TGTGCCTGGTCCCCCGACAGGGTAAGGGGAGAGACCCAGTACTTC. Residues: CAWSPDRVRGETQYF.

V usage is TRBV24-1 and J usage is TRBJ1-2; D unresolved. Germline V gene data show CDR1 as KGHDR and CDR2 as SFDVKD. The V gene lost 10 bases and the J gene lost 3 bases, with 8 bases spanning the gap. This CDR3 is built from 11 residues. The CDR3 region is CATAEDYGYTF. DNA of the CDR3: TGTGCCACGGCGGAAGACTATGGCTACACCTTC.

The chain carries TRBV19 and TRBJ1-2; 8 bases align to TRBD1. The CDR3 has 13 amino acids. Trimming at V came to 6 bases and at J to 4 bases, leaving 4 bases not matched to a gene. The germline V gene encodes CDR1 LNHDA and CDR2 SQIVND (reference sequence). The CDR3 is CASSPDRVYGYTF. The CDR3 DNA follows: TGTGCCAGTAGCCCGGACAGGGTCTATGGCTACACCTTC.

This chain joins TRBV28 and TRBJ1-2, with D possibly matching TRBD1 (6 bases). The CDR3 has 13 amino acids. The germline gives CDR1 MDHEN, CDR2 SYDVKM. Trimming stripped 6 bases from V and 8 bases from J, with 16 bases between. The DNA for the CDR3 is TGTGCCAGCAGCTTCAGGGGACAATCGGGCTACACCTTC. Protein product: CASSFRGQSGYTF.

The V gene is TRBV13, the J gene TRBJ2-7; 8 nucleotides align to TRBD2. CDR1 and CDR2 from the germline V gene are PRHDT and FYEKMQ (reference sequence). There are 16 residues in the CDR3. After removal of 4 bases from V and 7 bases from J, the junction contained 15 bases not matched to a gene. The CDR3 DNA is TGTGCCAGCAGCTCCCGGGGAGCGGGAGCTTCGAAGGAGCAGTACTTC. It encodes CASSSRGAGASKEQYF.

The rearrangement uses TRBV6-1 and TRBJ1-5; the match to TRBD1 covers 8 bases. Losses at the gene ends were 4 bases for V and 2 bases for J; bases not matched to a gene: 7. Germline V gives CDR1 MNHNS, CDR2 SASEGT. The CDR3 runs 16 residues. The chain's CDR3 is CASSADRGSRNQPQHF. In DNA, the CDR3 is TGTGCCAGCAGTGCAGACAGGGGTTCGCGCAATCAGCCCCAGCATTTT.